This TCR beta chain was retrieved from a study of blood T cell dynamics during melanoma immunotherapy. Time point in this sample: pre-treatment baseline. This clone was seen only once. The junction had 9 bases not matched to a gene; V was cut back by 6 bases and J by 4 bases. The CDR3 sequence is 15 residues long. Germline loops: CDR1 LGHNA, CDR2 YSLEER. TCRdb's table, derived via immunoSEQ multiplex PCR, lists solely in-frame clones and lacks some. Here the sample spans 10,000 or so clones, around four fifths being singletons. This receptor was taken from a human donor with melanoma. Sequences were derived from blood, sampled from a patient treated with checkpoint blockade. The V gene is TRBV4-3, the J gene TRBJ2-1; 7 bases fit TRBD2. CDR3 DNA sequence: TGCGCCAGCAGGCCGCGGCTAGCGGAATACAATGAGCAGTTCTTC. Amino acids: CASRPRLAEYNEQFF.